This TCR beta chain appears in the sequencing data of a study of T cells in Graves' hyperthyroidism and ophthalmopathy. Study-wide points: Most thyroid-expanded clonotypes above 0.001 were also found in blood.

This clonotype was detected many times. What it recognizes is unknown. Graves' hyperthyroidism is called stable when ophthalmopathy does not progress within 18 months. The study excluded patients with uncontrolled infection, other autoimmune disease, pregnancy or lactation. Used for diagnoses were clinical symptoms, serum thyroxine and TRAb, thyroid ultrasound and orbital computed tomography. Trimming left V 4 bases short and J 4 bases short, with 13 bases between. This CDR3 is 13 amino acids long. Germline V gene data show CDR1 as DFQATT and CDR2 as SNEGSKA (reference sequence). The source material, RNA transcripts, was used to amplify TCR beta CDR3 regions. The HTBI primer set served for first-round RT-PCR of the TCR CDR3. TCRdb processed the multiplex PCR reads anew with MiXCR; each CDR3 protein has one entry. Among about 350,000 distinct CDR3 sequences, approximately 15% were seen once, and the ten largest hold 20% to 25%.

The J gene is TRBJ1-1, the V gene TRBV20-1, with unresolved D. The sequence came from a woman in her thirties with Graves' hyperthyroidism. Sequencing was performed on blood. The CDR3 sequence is CSATGKKRTEAFF. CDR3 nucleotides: TGCAGTGCTACGGGCAAAAAGCGCACTGAAGCTTTCTTT.